The 10 T cell receptor beta chains listed next were all sequenced from one sample in a study of shared clonotypes between healthy human individuals. Produced via immunoSEQ multiplex PCR; TCRdb's table is partial and in-frame only. Of just over 2,000,000 clones listed, 85% to 95% are singletons. Sample: naive CD4+ T cells sorted from blood. Subset given: CD45RA+ positively selected. Source of these receptors: a man in his late teens or twenties in good health.

The genes are TRBV7-2 and TRBJ1-5, with TRBD1 as a possible D gene (5 bases). The CDR3 extends over 13 amino acids. V lost 4 bases and J 4 bases, leaving 8 bases between the germline ends. Germline-derived CDR1 and CDR2 are SGHTA and FQGNSA. The CDR3 here is CASSWRGNQPQHF. The CDR3 region has the DNA TGTGCCAGCAGCTGGCGGGGGAATCAGCCCCAGCATTTT. The whole variable domain, remainder taken from reference TRBV7-2 and TRBJ1-5, is GAGVSQSPSNKVTEKGKDVELRCDPISGHTALYWYRQSLGQGLEFLIYFQGNSAPDKSGLPSDRFSAERTGGSVSTLTIQRTQQEDSAVYLCASSWRGNQPQHFGDGTRLSIL.

This clone was seen only once. This chain uses TRBV5-4 with TRBJ2-3; possibly TRBD2 for D (5 bases). In germline, CDR1 is SGHNT, CDR2 YYREEE (reference sequence). The CDR3 is made up of 15 amino acids. V shed 0 bases and J shed 6 bases, with 14 bases lying between them. For the CDR3, the DNA is TGTGCCAGCAGCTTGGGCCTAGCCCAATCCGATACGCAGTATTTT. Protein product: CASSLGLAQSDTQYF.

The chain employs TRBV11-2 and TRBJ2-1; the match to TRBD1 covers 8 bases. The ends lost 0 bases at V and 7 bases at J; junction bases unmatched: 5. Germline V CDR1 and CDR2: SGHAT, FQNNGV. The CDR3 extends over 15 amino acids. The DNA of the CDR3 is TGTGCCAGCAGCTTAGAAGGGCAGGGGGCTAATGAGCAGTTCTTC. This gives the protein CASSLEGQGANEQFF.

The chain links TRBV5-4 to TRBJ1-6, with D perhaps matching TRBD1 (6 bases). V was clipped by 1 base and J by 9 bases, with 11 bases between them. This CDR3 contains 14 residues. Per germline, CDR1 SGHNT and CDR2 YYREEE (reference sequence). The CDR3 spells CASSLYRDASPLHF. CDR3 DNA sequence: TGTGCCAGCAGCTTGTACAGGGACGCTTCACCCCTCCACTTT.

V and J are TRBV10-2 and TRBJ1-4, with unresolved D. The V gene's germline CDR1 is WSHSY and CDR2 SAAADI. The CDR3 runs to 14 residues. V was pared by 6 bases and J by 7 bases, with 15 bases between. The CDR3 DNA follows: TGCGCCAGCAGCGAGGGAGGGCGGGGTGAAAAACTGTTTTTT. Protein product: CASSEGGRGEKLFF.

The chain combines TRBV18 with TRBJ2-1; TRBD2 agrees at 12 bases. With 5 bases clipped from V and 7 bases from J, the junction kept 9 bases outside the gene matches. The CDR3 has 16 residues. CDR1 and CDR2 from the germline V gene are KGHSH and LQKENI. The CDR3 nucleotides are TGTGCCAGCTCAATTTTACTAGCGGGAGGTCGGAATGAGCAGTTCTTC. The encoded protein is CASSILLAGGRNEQFF.

This clone was counted between two and nine times. This chain links TRBV18 with TRBJ2-1, with 9 bases identical to TRBD1. V dropped 6 bases and J dropped 10; count of bases not matched to a gene: 13. The CDR3 contains 15 residues. Germline CDR1 KGHSH, CDR2 LQKENI. The CDR3 DNA follows: TGTGCCAGCTCTACCGGGACAGGGACACAGGGGGAGCAGTTCTTC. It codes for CASSTGTGTQGEQFF.

This rearrangement joins TRBV4-3 to TRBJ2-1, with TRBD2 matching over 10 bases. Trimming at V came to 4 bases and at J to 6 bases, leaving 3 bases not matched to a gene. Germline CDR1 reads LGHNA; CDR2 reads YSLEER. CDR3 length: 14 amino acids. CDR3 nucleotide sequence: TGCGCCAGCAGCCCGGGACTAGCGAGCAATGAGCAGTTCTTC. This codes for CASSPGLASNEQFF.

The chain uses TRBV7-2 and TRBJ2-7, with TRBD1 identical over 9 bases. Looked up from germline, CDR1 is SGHTA and CDR2 is FQGNSA. V lost 7 bases to trimming and J lost 5 bases; unmatched junction nucleotides: 12. The CDR3 sequence is 15 residues long. For the CDR3, the DNA is TGTGCCAGCACCACCTTGGACAGGGGTCGTAACGAGCAGTACTTC. It codes for CASTTLDRGRNEQYF.

As to this clone: This CDR3 is also generated by other DNA sequences in the sample. The CDR3, as DNA: TGCGCCAGCAGCTTGGCCGGAGATCAGCCCCAGCATTTT. Amino acid sequence: CASSLAGDQPQHF. The V gene is TRBV5-1, the J gene TRBJ1-5; D remains ambiguous. Germline V gene sequence: CDR1 SGHRS, CDR2 YFSETQ. Between the trimmed V and J ends, which lost 0 bases and 5 bases, there was a span of 6 bases. This CDR3 region has 13 residues.